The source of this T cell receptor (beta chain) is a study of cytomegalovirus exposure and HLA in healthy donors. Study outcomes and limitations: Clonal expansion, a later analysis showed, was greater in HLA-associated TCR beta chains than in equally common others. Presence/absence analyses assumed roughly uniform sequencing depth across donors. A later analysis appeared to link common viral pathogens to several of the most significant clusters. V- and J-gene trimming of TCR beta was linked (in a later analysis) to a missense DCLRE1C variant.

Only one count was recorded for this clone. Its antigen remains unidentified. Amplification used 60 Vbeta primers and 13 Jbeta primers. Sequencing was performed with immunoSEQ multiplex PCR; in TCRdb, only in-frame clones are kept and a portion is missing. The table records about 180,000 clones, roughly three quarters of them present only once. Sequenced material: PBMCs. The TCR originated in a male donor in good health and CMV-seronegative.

CDR3 sequence (DNA): TGTGCCAGCGGGGCCCCCACCGGGGAGCTGTTTTTT. This gives the protein CASGAPTGELFF. This sequence joins TRBV11-3 and TRBJ2-2, with TRBD1 as a possible D gene (5 bases). The ends were cut back, 8 bases at V and 4 bases at J, with 8 bases in the middle. Germline-derived CDR1 and CDR2 are SGHNT and YENEEA. The CDR3 has 12 amino acids.